This entry describes one T cell receptor beta chain. Its target antigen remains unknown. The input lacks base qualities; no much larger clone sits a single base away. The data originate from a study of blood T cells in healthy people across ages (dated by TCRdb to the mid-2010s). Some background on the complete study: In model experiments, roughly one uniquely barcoded TCR beta cDNA molecule per two T cells was captured by template switching. Two additional independent replicas of 1 million unique cDNA reads from the same blood draw were analyzed for two donors (one aged 18 to 30 and one aged 80 or older). To avoid experimental bias, donors of different ages were distributed randomly across sequencing lanes. Using deep sequencing normalized with unique cDNA molecular identifiers, the study measured how TCR beta repertoire diversity changes with age. The donors were split into four age groups: young (average about 15 years), middle-aged (39), aged (approximately 59) and long-lived (roughly 80).

The full study reports these points: Bulk unsorted PBMC profiling prevented conclusive comparison of naive and antigen-experienced compartments. Observed TCR beta diversity per million T cells fell roughly linearly with age, and a significant reduction was already apparent by age around 39. Because the CMV infection status of the donors was unknown, age-related changes in expanded clonotypes may potentially have been confounded. Total diversity estimates from one million sequenced T cells were considered lower bounds and underestimates. The long-lived group showed more naive CD4+ T cells, fewer expanded clones and increased TCR diversity than the aged group, suggesting age selection. Observed TCR beta diversity correlated strongly with the percentage of naive T cells measured by flow cytometry.

To prepare the library, 5' RACE was applied. The run used an Illumina HiSeq 2500. A second PCR of about 6 to 11 cycles was performed with a sample-barcoded 5' primer and a J-beta primer mix. Each TCR beta cDNA molecule received a unique molecular identifier from a template-switch 5' adaptor carrying 12 random nucleotides. Each sample yielded at least 2.5 million CDR3-containing paired-end reads. All of the RNA was converted into first-strand cDNA using the Mint cDNA synthesis kit, with a TRBC-specific oligonucleotide serving as the primer. After uracil-DNA glycosylase treatment, a first 18-cycle PCR used universal primers M1SS and BC2_uni_R on all cDNA. As for the original processing: For normalization, 1 million high-quality reads, each with a distinct molecular identifier, were randomly selected from each sample. Instead of being binned into consensus sequences, reads with shared molecular identifiers were discarded. MiTCR, set to a Q25 quality threshold and the strictest error-elimination algorithm, was used for CDR3 identification, clonotype clustering and error correction. A nonparametric unseen species model with Euler transformation was used to estimate lower-bound total TCR beta diversity. TCRdb reran the public reads through fastp at Q25 and MiXCR, keeping productive beta chains. Rows matching on CDR3 protein sequence are summarized as one entry with the most common DNA and genes. What appears here as the V and J calls and clone size reflects TCRdb's work, not the paper's. This sample lists almost 800,000 distinct CDR3 sequences; roughly 60% were detected once. The ten largest clones represent roughly 22% of the sample.

The donors were some 36 Caucasian individuals from Russia, aged roughly 6 to 95 years, who were systemically healthy. Each donor gave 8.5 to 10 milliliters of peripheral blood, collected into EDTA-treated Vacutainer tubes. Ficoll-Paque density-gradient centrifugation was used to isolate PBMCs, with at least 7 million obtained per sample. Total RNA was extracted from PBMCs with Trizol reagent, with at least 6 micrograms obtained per sample. Naive CD45RAhigh/CD27high T cell percentages were measured by flow cytometry on a PBMC aliquot from every donor. Deletion took 5 bases off V and 3 bases off J, with a span of 12 bases between the germline ends. The CDR1 and CDR2 encoded by the germline V gene are SGHRS and YFSETQ. The cysteine opens and the phenylalanine closes a CDR3 of 14 amino acids. Here the CDR3 DNA is all that survives: 42 bases in frame from base 1.

This clonotype originated in a young man in good health. The V gene is TRBV5-1 and the J gene is TRBJ1-3; TRBD1 is a possible D gene, resting on 5 matching bases. Material: blood. CDR3 sequence: CASSPGARGNTIYF. In nucleotides, the sequence is TGCGCCAGCAGTCCCGGGGCCCGTGGAAACACCATATATTTT.